Given below is one T cell receptor beta chain in context. The repertoire was sequenced with immunoSEQ multiplex PCR; TCRdb's copy has only in-frame clones and lacks some. The sample has 140,000 to 150,000 clones, around 91% seen once. V trimming: 4 bases; J trimming: 6 bases; junction bases outside the gene matches: 5. From germline, CDR1 is SGHTA and CDR2 FQGNSA. CDR3 length: 15 residues. This sample is drawn from a study of T cell responses to AZD1222 COVID-19 vaccine. The material was peripheral blood, obtained on day 0 of AZD1222 vaccination. The receptor was isolated from an adult in good health. V usage is TRBV7-2 and J usage is TRBJ1-6; 8 bases match TRBD1. CDR3 amino acids: CASSSRGRSNSPLHF. As DNA, the CDR3 is TGTGCCAGCAGCTCCAGGGGGCGGAGTAATTCACCCCTCCACTTT.